The 5 T cell receptor beta chains below come from one sample, sequenced in a study of beta chain features in type 1 diabetes. General observations from the study: Moderately but significantly shorter TCRB CDR3s were found in Type 1 diabetes patients in all four CD4+ subsets.

The sequenced template was cDNA made from the entire isolated RNA. This table comes from immunoSEQ multiplex PCR, and its TCRdb copy is limited to in-frame clones, with some not included. The sample contains 500,000 to 800,000 clones, around 11% of which appear only once. The antigens these receptors bind are not known. Sequenced: naive CD4+ T cells from blood. These receptor sequences come from a man younger than 40 with type 1 diabetes.

The chain has TRBV19 and TRBJ2-7; 7 bases are shared with TRBD1. The CDR3 totals 12 residues. Germline lookup yields CDR1 LNHDA and CDR2 SQIVND (reference sequence). CDR3 sequence: CAHRDRAYEQYF. In nucleotides, the CDR3 is TGTGCTCACCGGGACAGAGCCTACGAGCAGTACTTC.

The table lists this clone with a few counts. This chain links TRBV4-3 with TRBJ1-4, with TRBD1 identical over 9 bases. Germline trimming cut 4 bases from V and 7 bases from J; bases unmatched to any gene: 7. This CDR3 region has 15 residues. The germline gives CDR1 LGHNA, CDR2 YSLEER. In DNA form, the CDR3 reads TGCGCCAGCAGCCCCCGGACAGGGGTGGGTGAAAAACTGTTTTTT. It translates to CASSPRTGVGEKLFF.

Concerning this clone itself: This sample includes further DNA sequences coding for the same CDR3. The chain joins TRBV18 to TRBJ1-1, with D maybe TRBD1 (6 bases). The V gene lost 6 bases and the J gene lost 3 bases, with 11 bases spanning the gap. The germline V gene has CDR1 KGHSH and CDR2 LQKENI. This CDR3 spans 13 amino acids. Here the CDR3 DNA reads TGTGCCAGCTCCTCCGCAGGGGACACTGAAGCTTTCTTT. Protein product: CASSSAGDTEAFF. Full variable domain (outside the CDR3, taken from reference TRBV18 and TRBJ1-1): NAGVMQNPRHLVRRRGQEARLRCSPMKGHSHVYWYRQLPEEGLKFMVYLQKENIIDESGMPKERFSAEFPKEGPSILRIQQVVRGDSAAYFCASSSAGDTEAFFGQGTRLTVV.

This clone was detected only a few times. The V call is TRBV27, the J call TRBJ2-3, with D possibly being TRBD1 (6 bases). Trimming removed 10 bases from V and 1 base from J, with 9 bases in between. This CDR3 is built from 12 residues. Germline CDR1 MNHEY, CDR2 SMNVEV (reference sequence). The CDR3 spells CATGQRTDTQYF. The CDR3 region has the DNA TGTGCCACCGGACAGCGCACAGATACGCAGTATTTT.

V and J are TRBV7-9 and TRBJ1-6; TRBD1 is a possible D gene (5 bases). Between the trimmed V and J ends, which lost 5 bases and 7 bases, there was a span of 18 bases. CDR3 length: 16 residues. In germline, CDR1 is SEHNR, CDR2 FQNEAQ (reference sequence). DNA for the CDR3: TGTGCCAGCAGCGAGAATCCGGGACGGTTAAATTCACCCCTCCACTTT. Translation: CASSENPGRLNSPLHF. Looking up the rest from reference TRBV7-9 and TRBJ1-6 gives the full variable domain: DTGVSQNPRHKITKRGQNVTFRCDPISEHNRLYWYRQTLGQGPEFLTYFQNEAQLEKSRLLSDRFSAERPKGSFSTLEIQRTEQGDSAMYLCASSENPGRLNSPLHFGNGTRLTVT.